Included here is one TCR beta chain sequence, with context. This record comes from a study of blood T cell repertoires in COVID-19. The overall study: Sites in the United States, Italy and Spain provided acute and convalescent COVID-19 samples.

TCRdb keeps only in-frame clones here, not all; method: immunoSEQ multiplex PCR. This table holds around 25,000 clones, approximately 90% found once. Per germline, CDR1 SGHTA and CDR2 FQGNSA. Deletions cut 2 bases from V and 0 bases from J, with 16 bases between. The CDR3 has 17 amino acids. The source of this sequence is a human donor in a cohort sampled during active COVID-19. The sequenced sample was peripheral blood. This sequence joins TRBV7-2 and TRBJ1-2; no firm D call. DNA for the CDR3: TGTGCCAGCAGCTTAAGTGTGGCTTTATTCACTAACTATGGCTACACCTTC. It is translated as CASSLSVALFTNYGYTF.